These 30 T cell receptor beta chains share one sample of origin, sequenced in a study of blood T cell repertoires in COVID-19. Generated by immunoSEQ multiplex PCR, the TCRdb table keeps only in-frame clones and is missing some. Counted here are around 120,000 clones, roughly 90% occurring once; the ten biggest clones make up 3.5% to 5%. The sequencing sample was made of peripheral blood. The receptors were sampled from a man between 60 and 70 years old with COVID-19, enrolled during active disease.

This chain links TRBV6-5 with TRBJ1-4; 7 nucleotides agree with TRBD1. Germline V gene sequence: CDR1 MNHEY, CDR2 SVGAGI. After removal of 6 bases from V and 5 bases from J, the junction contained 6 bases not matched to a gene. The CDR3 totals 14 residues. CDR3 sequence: CASSGTARNEKLFF. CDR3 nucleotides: TGTGCCAGCAGCGGGACAGCGAGAAATGAAAAACTGTTTTTT.

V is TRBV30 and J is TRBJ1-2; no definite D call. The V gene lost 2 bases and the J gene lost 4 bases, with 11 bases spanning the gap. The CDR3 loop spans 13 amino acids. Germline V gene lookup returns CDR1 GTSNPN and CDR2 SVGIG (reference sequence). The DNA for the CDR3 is TGTGCCTGGAGTCCCGGCTGGAGCTATGGCTACACCTTC. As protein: CAWSPGWSYGYTF.

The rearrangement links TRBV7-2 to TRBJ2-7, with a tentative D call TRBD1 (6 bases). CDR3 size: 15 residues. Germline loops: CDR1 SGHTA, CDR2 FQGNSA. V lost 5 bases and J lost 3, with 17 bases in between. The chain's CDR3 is CASSPTGFVLYEQYF. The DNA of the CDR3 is TGTGCCAGCAGCCCTACAGGGTTCGTACTCTACGAGCAGTACTTC.

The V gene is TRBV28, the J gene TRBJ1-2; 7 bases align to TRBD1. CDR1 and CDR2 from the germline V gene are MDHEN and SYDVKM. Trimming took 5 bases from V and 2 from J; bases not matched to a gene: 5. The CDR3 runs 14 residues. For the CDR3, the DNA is TGTGCCAGCAGTCGGGGACAGTCGAACTATGGCTACACCTTC. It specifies CASSRGQSNYGYTF.

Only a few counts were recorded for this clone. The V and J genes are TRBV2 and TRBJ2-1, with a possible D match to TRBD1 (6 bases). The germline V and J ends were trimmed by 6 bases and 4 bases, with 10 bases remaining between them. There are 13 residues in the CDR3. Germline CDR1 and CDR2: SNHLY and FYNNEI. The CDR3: CASRRDKYNEQFF. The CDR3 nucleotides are TGTGCCAGCAGACGGGACAAATACAATGAGCAGTTCTTC.

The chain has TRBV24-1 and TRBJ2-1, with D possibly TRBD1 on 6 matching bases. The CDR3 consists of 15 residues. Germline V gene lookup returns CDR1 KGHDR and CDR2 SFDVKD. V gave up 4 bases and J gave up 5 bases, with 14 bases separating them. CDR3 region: CATSEPRGRHNEQFF. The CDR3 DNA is TGTGCCACCAGTGAACCCAGGGGACGGCACAATGAGCAGTTCTTC.

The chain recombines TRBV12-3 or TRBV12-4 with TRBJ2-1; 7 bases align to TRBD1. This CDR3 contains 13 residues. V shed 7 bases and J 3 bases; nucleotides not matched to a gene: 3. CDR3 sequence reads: CASKRQGYNEQFF. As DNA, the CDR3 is TGTGCCAGCAAAAGACAGGGCTACAATGAGCAGTTCTTC.

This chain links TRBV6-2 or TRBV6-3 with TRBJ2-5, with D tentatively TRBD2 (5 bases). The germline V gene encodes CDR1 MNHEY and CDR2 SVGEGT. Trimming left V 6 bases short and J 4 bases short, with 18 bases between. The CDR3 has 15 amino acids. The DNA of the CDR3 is TGTGCCAGCAGCCTGGAAGCGGAGAAGGGAGAGACCCAGTACTTC. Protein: CASSLEAEKGETQYF.

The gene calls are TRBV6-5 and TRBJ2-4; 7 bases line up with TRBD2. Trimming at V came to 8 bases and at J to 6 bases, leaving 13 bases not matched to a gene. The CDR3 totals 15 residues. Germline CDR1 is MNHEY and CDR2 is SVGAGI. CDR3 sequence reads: CASWAGAEAGNIQYF. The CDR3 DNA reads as TGTGCCAGCTGGGCGGGAGCGGAGGCGGGAAACATTCAGTACTTC.

In DNA, the CDR3 is TGTGCCATCAGTACTTTACAGGGCCAGAACACTGAAGCTTTCTTT. This encodes CAISTLQGQNTEAFF. V and J are TRBV10-3 and TRBJ1-1; a weak D match, TRBD1 (6 bases). Germline lookup yields CDR1 ENHRY and CDR2 SYGVKD. CDR3 size: 15 residues. V shed 5 bases and J shed 1 base, with 14 bases lying between them.

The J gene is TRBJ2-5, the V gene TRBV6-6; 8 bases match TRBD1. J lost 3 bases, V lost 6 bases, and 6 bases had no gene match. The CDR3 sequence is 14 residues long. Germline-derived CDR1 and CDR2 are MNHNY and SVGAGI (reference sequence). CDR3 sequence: CASREDRDEETQYF. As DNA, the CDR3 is TGTGCCAGCAGGGAGGACAGGGATGAAGAGACCCAGTACTTC.

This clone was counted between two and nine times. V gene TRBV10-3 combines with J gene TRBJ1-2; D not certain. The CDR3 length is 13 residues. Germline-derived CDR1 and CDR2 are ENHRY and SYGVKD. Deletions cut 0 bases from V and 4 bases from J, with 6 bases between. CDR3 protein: CAISESLSYGYTF. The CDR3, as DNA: TGTGCCATCAGTGAGTCTTTATCCTATGGCTACACCTTC.

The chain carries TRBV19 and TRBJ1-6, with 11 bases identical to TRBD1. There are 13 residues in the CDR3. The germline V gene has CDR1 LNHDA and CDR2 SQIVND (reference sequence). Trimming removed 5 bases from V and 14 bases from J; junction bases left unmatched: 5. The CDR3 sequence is CASSWTGGKALHF. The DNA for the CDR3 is TGTGCCAGTAGTTGGACAGGGGGCAAGGCCCTCCACTTT. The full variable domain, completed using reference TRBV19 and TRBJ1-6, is DGGITQSPKYLFRKEGQNVTLSCEQNLNHDAMYWYRQDPGQGLRLIYYSQIVNDFQKGDIAEGYSVSREKKESFPLTVTSAQKNPTAFYLCASSWTGGKALHFGNGTRLTVT.

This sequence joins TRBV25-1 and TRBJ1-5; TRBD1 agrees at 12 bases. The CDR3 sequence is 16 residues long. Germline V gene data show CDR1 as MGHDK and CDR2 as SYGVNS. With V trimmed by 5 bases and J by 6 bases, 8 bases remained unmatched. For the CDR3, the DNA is TGTGCCAGCAGTTACCCTCCGGGACAGGGGGCTCAGCCCCAGCATTTT. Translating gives CASSYPPGQGAQPQHF.

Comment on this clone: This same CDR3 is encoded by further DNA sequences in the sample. For the CDR3, the DNA is TGTGCCAGCTCACCTGGGCAGAATAGCAATCAGCCCCAGCATTTT. The encoded protein is CASSPGQNSNQPQHF. This chain joins TRBV18 and TRBJ1-5; no clear D. Trimming left V 3 bases short and J 0 bases short, with 9 bases between. CDR1 KGHSH and CDR2 LQKENI come from the germline V gene. This CDR3 has 15 residues.

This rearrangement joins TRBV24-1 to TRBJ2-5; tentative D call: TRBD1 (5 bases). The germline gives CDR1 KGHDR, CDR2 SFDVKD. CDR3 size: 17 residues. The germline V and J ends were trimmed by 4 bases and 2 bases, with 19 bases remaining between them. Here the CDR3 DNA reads TGTGCCACCAGTGACCCGCCCGGTCAGGGCATACAAGAGACCCAGTACTTC. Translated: CATSDPPGQGIQETQYF.

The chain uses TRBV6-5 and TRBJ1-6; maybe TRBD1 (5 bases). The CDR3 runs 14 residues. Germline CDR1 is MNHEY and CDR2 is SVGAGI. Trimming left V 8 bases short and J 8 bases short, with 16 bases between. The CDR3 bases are TGTGCCAGCGTAACCGGGACGGGGGATTCACCCCTCCACTTT. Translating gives CASVTGTGDSPLHF.

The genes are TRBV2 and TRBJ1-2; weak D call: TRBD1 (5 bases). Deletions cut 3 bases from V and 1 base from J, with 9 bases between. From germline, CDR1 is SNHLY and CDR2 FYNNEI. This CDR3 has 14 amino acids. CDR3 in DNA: TGTGCCAGCAGTGAGGGGCGGATTAACTATGGCTACACCTTC. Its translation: CASSEGRINYGYTF.

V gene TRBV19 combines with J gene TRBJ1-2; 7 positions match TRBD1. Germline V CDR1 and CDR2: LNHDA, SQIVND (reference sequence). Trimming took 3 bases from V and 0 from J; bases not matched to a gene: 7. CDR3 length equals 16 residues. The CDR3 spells CASSMVGTEANYGYTF. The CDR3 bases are TGTGCCAGTAGTATGGTGGGGACAGAAGCTAACTATGGCTACACCTTC.

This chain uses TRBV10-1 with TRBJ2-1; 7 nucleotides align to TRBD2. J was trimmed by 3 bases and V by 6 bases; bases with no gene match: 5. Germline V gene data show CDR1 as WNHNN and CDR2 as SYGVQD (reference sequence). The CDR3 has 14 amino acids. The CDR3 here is CASSSGGVYNEQFF. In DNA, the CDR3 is TGCGCCAGCAGCTCTGGGGGGGTCTACAATGAGCAGTTCTTC.

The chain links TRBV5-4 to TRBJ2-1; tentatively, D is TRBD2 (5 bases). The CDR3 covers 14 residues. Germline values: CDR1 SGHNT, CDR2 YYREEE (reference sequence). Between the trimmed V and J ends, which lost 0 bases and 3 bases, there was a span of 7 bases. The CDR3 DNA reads TGTGCCAGCAGCTTGGTTCGGGACTACAATGAGCAGTTCTTC. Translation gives CASSLVRDYNEQFF. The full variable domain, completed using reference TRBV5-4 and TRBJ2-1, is ETGVTQSPTHLIKTRGQQVTLRCSSQSGHNTVSWYQQALGQGPQFIFQYYREEENGRGNFPPRFSGLQFPNYSSELNVNALELDDSALYLCASSLVRDYNEQFFGPGTRLTVL.

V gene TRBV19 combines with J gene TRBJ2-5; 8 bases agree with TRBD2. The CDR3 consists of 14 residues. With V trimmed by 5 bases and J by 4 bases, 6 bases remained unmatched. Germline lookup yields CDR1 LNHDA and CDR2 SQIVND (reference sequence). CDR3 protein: CASSPQRERETQYF. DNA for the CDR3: TGTGCCAGTAGTCCTCAGCGGGAGCGAGAGACCCAGTACTTC.

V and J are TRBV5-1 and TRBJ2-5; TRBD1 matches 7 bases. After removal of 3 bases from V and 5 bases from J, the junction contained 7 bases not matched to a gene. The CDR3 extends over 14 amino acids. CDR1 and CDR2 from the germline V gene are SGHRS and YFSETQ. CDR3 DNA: TGCGCCAGCAGCTCAACGACAGGGCGGGAGACCCAGTACTTC. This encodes CASSSTTGRETQYF. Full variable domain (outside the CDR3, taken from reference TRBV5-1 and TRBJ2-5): KAGVTQTPRYLIKTRGQQVTLSCSPISGHRSVSWYQQTPGQGLQFLFEYFSETQRNKGNFPGRFSGRQFSNSRSEMNVSTLELGDSALYLCASSSTTGRETQYFGPGTRLLVL.

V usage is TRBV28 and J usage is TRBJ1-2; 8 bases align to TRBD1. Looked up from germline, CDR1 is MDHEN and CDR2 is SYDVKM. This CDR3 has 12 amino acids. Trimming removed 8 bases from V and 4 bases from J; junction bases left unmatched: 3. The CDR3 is CASGDRLYGYTF. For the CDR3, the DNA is TGTGCCAGCGGGGACAGGCTCTATGGCTACACCTTC.

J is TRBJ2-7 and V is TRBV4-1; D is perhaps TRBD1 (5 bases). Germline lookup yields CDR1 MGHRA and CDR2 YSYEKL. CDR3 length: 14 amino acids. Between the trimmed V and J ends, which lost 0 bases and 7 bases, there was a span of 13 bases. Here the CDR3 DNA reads TGCGCCAGCAGCCAAGACGGACAAATGGGGGAGCAGTACTTC. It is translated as CASSQDGQMGEQYF.

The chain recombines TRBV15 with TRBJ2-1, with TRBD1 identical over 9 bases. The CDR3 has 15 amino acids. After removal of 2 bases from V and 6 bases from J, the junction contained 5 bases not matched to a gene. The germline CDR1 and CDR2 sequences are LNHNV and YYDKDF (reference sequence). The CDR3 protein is CATSRSGGQGNEQFF. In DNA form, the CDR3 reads TGTGCCACCAGCAGATCAGGGGGACAGGGCAATGAGCAGTTCTTC.

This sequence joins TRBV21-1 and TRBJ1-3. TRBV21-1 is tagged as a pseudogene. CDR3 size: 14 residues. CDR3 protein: CASRRRECRNTIYF. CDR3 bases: TGTGCCAGCCGCCGCCGTGAGTGCCGAAACACCATATATTTT.

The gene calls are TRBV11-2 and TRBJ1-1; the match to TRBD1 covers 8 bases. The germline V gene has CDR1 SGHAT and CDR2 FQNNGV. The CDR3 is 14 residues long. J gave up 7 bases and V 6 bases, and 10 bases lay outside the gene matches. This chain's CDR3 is CASRTGAGKLEAFF. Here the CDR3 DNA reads TGTGCCAGCAGGACAGGGGCCGGGAAACTTGAAGCTTTCTTT.

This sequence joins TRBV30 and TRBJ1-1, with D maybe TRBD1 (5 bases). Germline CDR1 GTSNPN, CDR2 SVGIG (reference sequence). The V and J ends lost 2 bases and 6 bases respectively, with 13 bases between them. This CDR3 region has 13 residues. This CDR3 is CAWSSQGGAEAFF. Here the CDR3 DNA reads TGTGCCTGGAGTAGTCAGGGTGGGGCTGAAGCTTTCTTT.

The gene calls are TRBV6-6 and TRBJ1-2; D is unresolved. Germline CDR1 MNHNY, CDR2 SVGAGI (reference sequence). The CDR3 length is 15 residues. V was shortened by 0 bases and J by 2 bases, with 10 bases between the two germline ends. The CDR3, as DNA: TGTGCCAGCAGTTACTCCGGTTCCCCGAACTATGGCTACACCTTC. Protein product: CASSYSGSPNYGYTF.